Here is one T cell receptor (beta chain) with its context. The antigen remains unidentified. CDR1 and CDR2 from the germline V gene are SGHTA and FQGNSA. With V trimmed by 5 bases and J by 7 bases, 4 bases remained unmatched. The CDR3 has 14 amino acids. The primer mix had 60 Vbeta and 13 Jbeta primers. Only in-frame clones appear in the TCRdb table, and some are missing; sequencing was by immunoSEQ multiplex PCR. The sample records 100,000 to 150,000 clones, approximately 80% being singletons. The sample is drawn from a study of cytomegalovirus exposure and HLA in healthy donors. Study-wide findings and caveats: It was confirmed in vitro that a few of the CMV-associated chains were specific for CMV antigens.

The donors, nominally healthy at sampling, likely had unrecorded immune exposures. The chain has TRBV7-2 and TRBJ1-6; 8 positions agree with TRBD1. Sequences were obtained from PBMCs. The sequence was obtained from a man between 18 and 29 years old in good health and CMV-seropositive. The CDR3 is CASSPRQGNSPLHF. The DNA for the CDR3 is TGTGCCAGCAGCCCGAGACAGGGGAATTCACCCCTCCACTTT.